This entry is about one T cell receptor (beta chain). The sample originates from a study of blood T cell repertoires in COVID-19. Per germline, CDR1 GTSNPN and CDR2 SVGIG (reference sequence). This CDR3 has 14 amino acids. With 2 bases clipped from V and 2 bases from J, the junction kept 3 bases outside the gene matches. Clones were sequenced by immunoSEQ multiplex PCR, and TCRdb holds only the in-frame ones, with some missing. The data hold about 45,000 clones, with roughly four fifths observed a single time. This sequence originates from an older woman with acute or convalescent COVID-19. The source material was peripheral blood. The gene calls are TRBV30 and TRBJ1-1, with 9 bases identical to TRBD1. The CDR3 here is CAWSQQGANTEAFF. The CDR3 coding sequence is TGTGCCTGGAGTCAACAGGGGGCCAACACTGAAGCTTTCTTT. Filled out from reference TRBV30 and TRBJ1-1, the complete variable domain reads SQTIHQWPATLVQPVGSPLSLECTVEGTSNPNLYWYRQAAGRGLQLLFYSVGIGQISSEVPQNLSASRPQDRQFILSSKKLLLSDSGFYLCAWSQQGANTEAFFGQGTRLTVV.